The present entry profiles one TCR beta chain with its context. These data originate in a study of blood T cell repertoires in COVID-19. Background on the study: Sites in the United States, Italy and Spain provided acute and convalescent COVID-19 samples. T cells, B-cell-depleted T cells, or PBMCs supplied cDNA or gDNA.

How the authors handled the data: It was from reference gene primer amplification that nucleated cell counts were estimated. Produced via immunoSEQ multiplex PCR; TCRdb's table is partial and in-frame only. D and trimming were read from the DNA, whereas the V and J calls and clone size are those reported in that table. Of 15,000 to 20,000 clones in the sample, approximately 91% were seen once. CDR3 size: 12 residues. V was clipped by 3 bases and J by 5 bases; unmatched bases: 4. The V gene's germline CDR1 is DFQATT and CDR2 SNEGSKA (reference sequence). The chain employs TRBV20-1 and TRBJ2-7; 7 positions match TRBD2. The source material was peripheral blood. This sequence was found in a man aged 40-50 years with active COVID-19. In DNA, the CDR3 is TGCAGTGCTAGTTTGCGGGAGAACGAGCAGTACTTC. Translating gives CSASLRENEQYF.